These T cell receptor beta chains were read from a single sample in a study of blood T cell repertoires in COVID-19. The assay was immunoSEQ multiplex PCR, and TCRdb's table has in-frame clones only and misses some. The profile covers 200,000 to 300,000 clones, with about nine tenths appearing a single time and approximately 7.5% taken by the ten largest. Sequencing used peripheral blood. The receptors here all came from a man aged 60 to 69 who had recovered from COVID-19. Each CDR3 is given with its conserved first and last residue. D genes are given only for firm matches. The size entry is marked missing in some rows and otherwise reads once, few, many or a size class.

D gene	V gene	J gene	clone size	CDR3 DNA	CDR3 protein
-	TRBV7-2	TRBJ1-2	few	TGTGCCAGCAGCTTGGACGGGGACTATGGCTACACCTTC	CASSLDGDYGYTF
-	TRBV12-5	TRBJ1-5	-	TGTGCTAGTGGTCTTGACAGTCAGCCCCAGCATTTT	CASGLDSQPQHF
TRBD1	TRBV5-8	TRBJ1-4	once	TGTGCCAGCAGCTTGGGGGTGACAGGGGTCTCTAATGAAAAACTGTTTTTT	CASSLGVTGVSNEKLFF
-	TRBV7-2	TRBJ2-2	-	TGTGCCAGCAGCCCTAGCGTCTGGAACACCGGGGAGCTGTTTTTT	CASSPSVWNTGELFF
TRBD2	TRBV6-1	TRBJ2-1	-	TGTGCCAGCAGTGTGCCCTTAGCGGGGGGGCTCGATGAGCAGTTCTTC	CASSVPLAGGLDEQFF
-	TRBV19	TRBJ1-6	-	TGTGCCAGTAGTATAAGGGCGCAGGGGTGGAATTCACCCCTCCACTTT	CASSIRAQGWNSPLHF
TRBD2	TRBV10-2	TRBJ2-7	-	TGCGCCAGCACCGGGACTAGCGGGGCCTACGAGCAGTACTTC	CASTGTSGAYEQYF
TRBD1	TRBV7-7	TRBJ2-7	-	TGTGCCAGCAGCTTAAGACAGGGTAGCGAGCAGTACTTC	CASSLRQGSEQYF
TRBD2	TRBV5-1	TRBJ2-1	-	TGCGCCAGCAGAGCGGGGTCCGCTAGCTCCTACAATGAGCAGTTCTTC	CASRAGSASSYNEQFF
-	TRBV5-1	TRBJ1-1	-	TGCGCCAGCAGCTTGTATTTGCAGGTAGTGAGGGACACTGAAGCTTTCTTT	CASSLYLQVVRDTEAFF
TRBD2	TRBV5-4	TRBJ2-2	once	TGTGCCAGCAGCTTATACGGGGGGGCCGGGGAGCTGTTTTTT	CASSLYGGAGELFF
TRBD1	TRBV30	TRBJ2-5	once	TGTGCCTGGAGAGTCCGAGGACAGGGGAGGGAGACCCAGTACTTC	CAWRVRGQGRETQYF
-	TRBV7-9	TRBJ2-2	-	TGTGCCAGCAGCTTCAGGCCGGCCGGGGAGCTGTTTTTT	CASSFRPAGELFF
-	TRBV9	TRBJ1-4	-	TGTGCCAGCAGCGTAGGAGAGGGGGCAACTAATGAAAAACTGTTTTTT	CASSVGEGATNEKLFF
-	TRBV19	TRBJ1-1	-	TGTGCCAGTAGGAGACCGGGAGTCACTGAAGCTTTCTTT	CASRRPGVTEAFF
TRBD1	TRBV11-2	TRBJ1-1	once	TGTGCCAGCAGCTTGGGGACAGGGGGCGGTGGCACTGAAGCTTTCTTT	CASSLGTGGGGTEAFF
-	TRBV2	TRBJ2-5	-	TGTGCCAGCAAGCTTCAAGAGACCCAGTACTTC	CASKLQETQYF
TRBD1	TRBV10-3	TRBJ1-3	-	TGTGCCACCGGGACAGGGTTAACTTATGGAAACACCATATATTTT	CATGTGLTYGNTIYF
-	TRBV3-1/TRBV3-2	TRBJ1-2	-	TGTGCCAGCAGCCAAGATTATACAGTCCCCCTATATGGCTACACCTTC	CASSQDYTVPLYGYTF
TRBD1	TRBV5-1	TRBJ2-1	-	TGCGCCAGCAGCCCGGGACAGCCCAATGAGCAGTTCTTC	CASSPGQPNEQFF
TRBD2	TRBV24-1	TRBJ2-5	-	TGTGCCACCAGTGAAATAGCGGGGGGGGAGCAAGAGACCCAGTACTTC	CATSEIAGGEQETQYF
-	TRBV7-8	TRBJ1-2	-	TGTGCCAGCAGCTTCAACAGGAACTATGGCTACACCTTC	CASSFNRNYGYTF
TRBD2	TRBV6-2/TRBV6-3	TRBJ2-3	once	TGTGCCAGCAGTTACTCAGCGGGGGGCCTGAATACGCAGTATTTT	CASSYSAGGLNTQYF
-	TRBV5-1	TRBJ2-6	-	TGCGCCAGCAGCTTGCCGGGCTCTGGGGCCAACGTCCTGACTTTC	CASSLPGSGANVLTF
-	TRBV20-1	TRBJ1-4	-	TGCAGTGCTAGTGCGGGGGGGGCTAATGAAAAACTGTTTTTT	CSASAGGANEKLFF
-	TRBV3-1/TRBV3-2	TRBJ2-3	-	TGTGCCAGCAGCCAAGTCCCTGGCTCGGATACGCAGTATTTT	CASSQVPGSDTQYF
TRBD2	TRBV2	TRBJ2-2	-	TGTGCCAGCAGTGGGAGACTAGCGGGGACCGGGGAGCTGTTTTTT	CASSGRLAGTGELFF
-	TRBV5-1	TRBJ1-1	-	TGCGCCAGCAGTCAGACCGGGGGAACGGCTGAAGCTTTCTTT	CASSQTGGTAEAFF
-	TRBV19	TRBJ2-1	-	TGTGCCAGTAGTATTAGCTTTAGGCGGCTTCAATACAATGAGCAGTTCTTC	CASSISFRRLQYNEQFF
TRBD1	TRBV16	TRBJ1-2	-	TGTGCCAGCAGCCGCGGACAGGGGGGGTATGGCTACACCTTC	CASSRGQGGYGYTF
TRBD1	TRBV30	TRBJ1-2	-	TGTGCCTGGAGTGCCTCCGACAGGGCGAAATATGGCTACACCTTC	CAWSASDRAKYGYTF
-	TRBV3-1/TRBV3-2	TRBJ2-7	-	TGTGCCAGCAGCCATATATCAGGGAATCGGCGGGGTACATACGAGCAGTACTTC	CASSHISGNRRGTYEQYF
-	TRBV6-5	TRBJ1-1	-	TGTGCCAGCAGTTACGAGTCAAACACTGAAGCTTTCTTT	CASSYESNTEAFF
-	TRBV12-3/TRBV12-4	TRBJ1-1	once	TGTGCCAGCAGTTTGCAGGCGGGCACTGAAGCTTTCTTT	CASSLQAGTEAFF
TRBD1	TRBV27	TRBJ2-2	-	TGTGCCAGCAGTTTATACTATTGGACAGGGGGCGACACCGGGGAGCTGTTTTTT	CASSLYYWTGGDTGELFF
-	TRBV7-8	TRBJ2-7	-	TGTGCCAGCAGCTTAGTCTGGTTAGGAGGAGGCGAGCAGTACTTC	CASSLVWLGGGEQYF
-	TRBV18	TRBJ1-1	few	TGTGCCAGCTCACCAGGGGGGAAAGCTTTCTTT	CASSPGGKAFF
TRBD2	TRBV3-1/TRBV3-2	TRBJ2-5	-	TGTGCCAGCAGCCAGGGGCTAGCGGGGGAGACCCAGTACTTC	CASSQGLAGETQYF
-	TRBV23-1	TRBJ1-1	-	TGCGCCAGCAGTCAATCAGAGAGTTCCACTGAAGCTTTCTTT	CASSQSESSTEAFF
-	TRBV7-9	TRBJ2-1	-	TGTGCCAGCAGCTTAGTAAGCATACCCGATGAGCAGTTCTTC	CASSLVSIPDEQFF
TRBD1	TRBV6-5	TRBJ2-7	-	TGTGCCAGCAGCCCGGACAGGGGGTCCTACGAGCAGTACTTC	CASSPDRGSYEQYF
TRBD1	TRBV7-9	TRBJ1-4	-	TGTGCCAGCAGCTCCACCGGGACAGGGGTGGAAAAACTGTTTTTT	CASSSTGTGVEKLFF
TRBD2	TRBV3-1/TRBV3-2	TRBJ2-3	once	TGTGCCAGCAGCCAAGCCCGTCTACTAGCGGGATACACAGATACGCAGTATTTT	CASSQARLLAGYTDTQYF
-	TRBV5-1	TRBJ2-1	-	TGCGCCAGCAGCTTGGGATTGCAGACCTACAATGAGCAGTTCTTC	CASSLGLQTYNEQFF
-	TRBV19	TRBJ1-5	-	TGTGCCAGTAGTATTGCCAGGGTAGGGCAGCCCCAGCATTTT	CASSIARVGQPQHF
TRBD2	TRBV13	TRBJ2-5	-	TGTGCCAGCAGTTCCACCGGGGAGGGCCAAGAGACCCAGTACTTC	CASSSTGEGQETQYF
TRBD2	TRBV5-1	TRBJ2-5	-	TGCGCCAGCAGCCGAGCGGGGGTAGAGACCCAGTACTTC	CASSRAGVETQYF
-	TRBV5-5	TRBJ1-1	-	TGTGCCAGCAGCTACCACCCGGGGGAAGGGACTGAAGCTTTCTTT	CASSYHPGEGTEAFF
-	TRBV28	TRBJ1-4	-	TGTGCCAGCAGGCGGGAGGGGGGCGGTGAAAAACTGTTTTTT	CASRREGGGEKLFF
TRBD2	TRBV5-6	TRBJ2-5	-	TGTGCCAGCAGCTTGGGGACTAGAAAAGAGACCCAGTACTTC	CASSLGTRKETQYF
TRBD1	TRBV6-5	TRBJ2-5	-	TGTGCCAGCGGACGGACAGGGGGGGACCAAGAGACCCAGTACTTC	CASGRTGGDQETQYF
TRBD2	TRBV2	TRBJ2-1	-	TGTGCCAGCAGGTGGGGAACTAGCGGGGGGACCTACAATGAGCAGTTCTTC	CASRWGTSGGTYNEQFF
-	TRBV5-1	TRBJ2-5	-	TGCGCCAGCACTCACACAGGGTCCTGGGAGACCCAGTACTTC	CASTHTGSWETQYF
-	TRBV7-8	TRBJ2-7	-	TGTGCCAGCAGCTTAGCGGGGCTGGCCTACGAGCAGTACTTC	CASSLAGLAYEQYF
-	TRBV9	TRBJ1-6	once	TGTGCCAGCAGCGCGGACAGAAATAATTCACCCCTCCACTTT	CASSADRNNSPLHF
-	TRBV5-5	TRBJ1-1	-	TGTGCCAGCAGCTCCCTGTGGAACACTGAAGCTTTCTTT	CASSSLWNTEAFF
TRBD2	TRBV11-2	TRBJ2-3	-	TGTGCCAGCAGCTTAGGGCGGGGGGGCACAGATACGCAGTATTTT	CASSLGRGGTDTQYF
TRBD1	TRBV6-4	TRBJ2-4	once	TGTGCCAGCAGTCGGACAGGGGCGGAAAACATTCAGTACTTC	CASSRTGAENIQYF
-	TRBV5-6	TRBJ2-7	-	TGTGCCAGCAGCGCCGTGTCCGTCGGGGGTACCTACGAGCAGTACTTC	CASSAVSVGGTYEQYF